Shown below are 16 T cell receptor beta chains from a single sample sequenced in a study of T cell clonotyping in hematopoietic cell transplantation. Only in-frame clones appear in the TCRdb table, and some are missing; sequencing was by immunoSEQ multiplex PCR. Altogether several thousand clones are present, around 27% being singletons, with the ten largest covering more than 13%. The material was peripheral blood mononuclear cells, obtained 180 days after allogeneic stem cell transplant. All receptors come from a male patient aged 40-50 years who had an allogeneic stem cell transplant from an unrelated donor, so the T cells may come from the graft donor. Some clones in this sample may be carry-over from other donors' samples.

This clone was seen a few times. The V and J genes are TRBV27 and TRBJ1-5, with D unclear. This CDR3 has 13 residues. V lost 0 bases, J lost 9 bases, and 9 bases lay in between. Per germline, CDR1 MNHEY and CDR2 SMNVEV (reference sequence). DNA for the CDR3: TGTGCCAGCAGTTTATCTGGGAATGGGCCCCAGCATTTT. Translated: CASSLSGNGPQHF.

The chain joins TRBV20-1 to TRBJ2-7; D ambiguous. Germline loops: CDR1 DFQATT, CDR2 SNEGSKA (reference sequence). Trimming stripped 0 bases from V and 3 bases from J, with 3 bases between. The CDR3 covers 11 residues. This chain's CDR3 is CSAREVYEQYF. The DNA of the CDR3 is TGCAGTGCTAGAGAAGTCTACGAGCAGTACTTC.

The rearrangement joins TRBV5-6 to TRBJ2-4, with D unresolved. The germline V gene has CDR1 SGHDT and CDR2 YYEEEE. Trimming left V 4 bases short and J 6 bases short, with 14 bases between. This CDR3 spans 14 amino acids. The CDR3 loop reads CASSSHRVPNIQYF. DNA for the CDR3: TGTGCCAGCAGCAGTCACCGGGTCCCAAACATTCAGTACTTC.

This clone has just a few counts. J is TRBJ1-1 and V is TRBV30, with TRBD1 as a possible D gene (5 bases). CDR3 length: 11 residues. Trimming removed 8 bases at V and 2 bases at J, with 9 bases between. Germline V gene data show CDR1 as GTSNPN and CDR2 as SVGIG (reference sequence). The CDR3 reads CALGGNTEAFF. As DNA, the CDR3 is TGTGCCCTGGGGGGAAACACTGAAGCTTTCTTT.

The rearrangement joins TRBV4-1 to TRBJ2-5; TRBD2 might be the D (5 bases). The CDR3 has 15 amino acids. Germline loops: CDR1 MGHRA, CDR2 YSYEKL. Trimming took 6 bases from V and 3 from J, leaving 17 bases between them. The CDR3 bases are TGCGCCAGCAGTCTAATAGCGTCGTACGAAGAGACCCAGTACTTC. The encoded protein is CASSLIASYEETQYF.

This clone has more than one count but fewer than ten. The rearrangement uses TRBV4-3 and TRBJ2-7; 10 nucleotides line up with TRBD1. The germline CDR1 and CDR2 sequences are LGHNA and YSLEER. The CDR3 is 15 amino acids. V was clipped by 5 bases and J by 5 bases; unmatched bases: 9. The CDR3 DNA is TGCGCCAGCAGCTTTACTGGACAGGGGGGGAACGAGCAGTACTTC. Translating it yields CASSFTGQGGNEQYF.

Only a few counts were recorded for this clone. V is TRBV30 and J is TRBJ1-3; no firm D call. Germline CDR1 and CDR2: GTSNPN and SVGIG (reference sequence). V was pared by 3 bases and J by 3 bases, with 6 bases between. The CDR3 runs to 12 residues. In nucleotides, the CDR3 is TGTGCCTGGAGGGCCATTGGAAACACCATATATTTT. Translating it yields CAWRAIGNTIYF.

The V call is TRBV29-1, the J call TRBJ1-2, with D perhaps matching TRBD1 (6 bases). V dropped 6 bases and J dropped 3 bases, with 11 bases sitting between them. CDR1 SQVTM and CDR2 ANQGSEA come from the germline V gene. The CDR3 runs to 12 residues. The chain's CDR3 is CSVSRGDYGYTF. In DNA, the CDR3 is TGCAGCGTCAGCAGGGGAGACTATGGCTACACCTTC. Full variable domain (remainder filled in from reference TRBV29-1 and TRBJ1-2): SAVISQKPSRDICQRGTSLTIQCQVDSQVTMMFWYRQQPGQSLTLIATANQGSEATYESGFVIDKFPISRPNLTFSTLTVSNMSPEDSSIYLCSVSRGDYGYTFGSGTRLTVV.

This clone is labeled as medium-sized. The rearrangement joins TRBV28 to TRBJ2-7, with 7 bases identical to TRBD1. CDR1 and CDR2 (germline): MDHEN, SYDVKM. Trimming cost V 5 bases and J 5 bases; bases outside gene matches: 9. This CDR3 has 14 amino acids. This CDR3 is CASSLNRGSDEQYF. Written as DNA, the CDR3 is TGTGCCAGCAGTCTAAACAGGGGATCTGACGAGCAGTACTTC.

The sample holds a few counts of this clone. This chain joins TRBV7-2 and TRBJ2-5, with 12 bases aligning to TRBD2. J was trimmed by 5 bases and V by 5 bases; bases with no gene match: 6. Per germline, CDR1 SGHTA and CDR2 FQGNSA. The CDR3 covers 15 residues. The CDR3 sequence is CASSLGLAGRETQYF. The CDR3 DNA follows: TGTGCCAGCAGCCTTGGACTAGCGGGACGCGAGACCCAGTACTTC.

This clone was seen more than once but under ten times. This chain connects TRBV28 to TRBJ2-7; D is uncertain. Germline V gene lookup returns CDR1 MDHEN and CDR2 SYDVKM. This CDR3 is built from 12 residues. Trimming removed 3 bases from V and 3 bases from J, with 6 bases in between. This chain's CDR3 is CASSFKVYEQYF. CDR3 sequence (DNA): TGTGCCAGCAGTTTTAAGGTCTACGAGCAGTACTTC. Based on the CDR3 plus reference TRBV28 and TRBJ2-7, the full variable domain is DVKVTQSSRYLVKRTGEKVFLECVQDMDHENMFWYRQDPGLGLRLIYFSYDVKMKEKGDIPEGYSVSREKKERFSLILESASTNQTSMYLCASSFKVYEQYFGPGTRLTVT.

This clone appeared a few times. The V gene is TRBV9, the J gene TRBJ1-2; the match to TRBD1 covers 9 bases. This CDR3 has 14 residues. The germline gives CDR1 SGDLS, CDR2 YYNGEE. Trimming removed 4 bases from V and 7 bases from J; junction bases left unmatched: 8. In nucleotides, the CDR3 is TGTGCCAGCAGCACGACAGGGGGAGCGGGTGGCTACACCTTC. Amino acid sequence: CASSTTGGAGGYTF.

Details on this clone: A read error may account for a junction end that differs from germline. The V gene is TRBV30, the J gene TRBJ2-5; D is unresolved. This CDR3 is built from 14 residues. CDR1 is GTSNPN, CDR2 SVGIG, per germline (reference sequence). The CDR3 loop is CAWSVKGYQETQYF. The CDR3 bases are TGTGCCTGGAGTGTGAAGGGCTACCAGGAGACCCAGTACTTC. Supplemented by reference TRBV30 and TRBJ2-5, the full variable domain reads SQTIHQWPATLVQPVGSPLSLECTVEGTSNPNLYWYRQAAGRGLQLLFYSVGIGQISSEVPQNLSASRPQDRQFILSSKKLLLSDSGFYLCAWSVKGYQETQYFGPGTRLLVL.

This clone turned up a few times. The chain is built from TRBV5-8 and TRBJ1-6, with 8 bases that match TRBD1. After removal of 3 bases from V and 7 bases from J, the junction contained 6 bases not matched to a gene. Germline CDR1 reads SGHTS; CDR2 reads YDEGEE. The CDR3 spans 15 residues. The CDR3 spells CASSYGQGGNSPLHF. CDR3 DNA: TGTGCCAGCAGCTACGGACAGGGAGGAAATTCACCCCTCCACTTT.

The rearrangement uses TRBV5-8 and TRBJ1-5, with unresolved D. The CDR3 runs to 11 residues. The germline V gene has CDR1 SGHTS and CDR2 YDEGEE. V dropped 0 bases and J dropped 6 bases, with 1 base sitting between them. CDR3 loop: CASSLGQPQHF. The CDR3 DNA follows: TGTGCCAGCAGCTTGGGTCAGCCCCAGCATTTT.

This clone was recorded a few times. The genes are TRBV4-3 and TRBJ2-7; D unresolved. CDR3 length equals 14 residues. V was cut by 0 bases and J by 5 bases, with 11 bases left in between. Per germline, CDR1 LGHNA and CDR2 YSLEER. CDR3 protein: CASSQDTPADEQYF. DNA for the CDR3: TGCGCCAGCAGCCAAGATACACCGGCGGACGAGCAGTACTTC.